This TCR beta chain was sequenced during a study of OX40 agonist ivuxolimab in advanced cancers. Study-wide context: Every 2 weeks, ivuxolimab was infused into the patients intravenously at between 0.01 and 10 mg/kg. The study reported partial responses in three patients: one hepatocellular carcinoma, two cutaneous melanoma. A mean age of approximately 58 years, range about 23 to 90, was recorded, and 70% to 85% were male. Points from the study as a whole: At 0.1 to 3.0 mg/kg and by week 6, CD4+ and CD8+ T cells in the blood had expanded clonally.

Germline V gives CDR1 SGHTA, CDR2 FQGNSA. The CDR3 totals 15 residues. With V trimmed by 5 bases and J by 7 bases, 10 bases remained unmatched. As to this clone: Its target is not known.

Measured with immunoSEQ multiplex PCR; TCRdb has only the in-frame clones, and not every one. The sample records approximately 82,000 clones, 86% being singletons. The sequence came from an adult with an advanced solid tumor such as melanoma, head and neck, liver or kidney cancer. V and J are TRBV7-2 and TRBJ1-4; 7 nucleotides align to TRBD1. The material sequenced was CD4+ or CD8+ T cells sorted from blood, taken in a trial of the OX40 agonist ivuxolimab. CDR3 sequence: CASSLLTGVGEKLFF. CDR3 DNA: TGTGCCAGCAGCCTATTAACAGGGGTGGGTGAAAAACTGTTTTTT.